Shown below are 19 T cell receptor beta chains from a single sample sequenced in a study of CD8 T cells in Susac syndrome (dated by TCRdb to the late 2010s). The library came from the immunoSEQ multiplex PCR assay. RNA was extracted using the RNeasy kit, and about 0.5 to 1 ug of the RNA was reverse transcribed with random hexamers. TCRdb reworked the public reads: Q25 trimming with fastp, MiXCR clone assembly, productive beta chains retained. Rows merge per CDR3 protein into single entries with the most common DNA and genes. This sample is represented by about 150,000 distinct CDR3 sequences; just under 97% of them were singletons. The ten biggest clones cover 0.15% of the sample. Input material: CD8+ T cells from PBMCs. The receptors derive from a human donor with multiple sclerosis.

The chain's CDR3 is CSATIGDRNQPQHF. The DNA for the CDR3 is TGCAGCGCCACCATAGGGGATCGCAATCAGCCCCAGCATTTT. The V and J genes are TRBV29-1 and TRBJ1-5; maybe TRBD1 (5 bases). CDR1 and CDR2 from the germline V gene are SQVTM and ANQGSEA. CDR3 length equals 14 residues. Trimming stripped 7 bases from V and 2 bases from J, with 15 bases between.

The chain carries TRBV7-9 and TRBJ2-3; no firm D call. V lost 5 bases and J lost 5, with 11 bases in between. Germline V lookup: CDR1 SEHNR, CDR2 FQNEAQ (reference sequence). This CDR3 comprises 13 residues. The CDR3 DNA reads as TGTGCCAGCAGCACTGGGGAAAAAGATACGCAGTATTTT. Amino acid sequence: CASSTGEKDTQYF.

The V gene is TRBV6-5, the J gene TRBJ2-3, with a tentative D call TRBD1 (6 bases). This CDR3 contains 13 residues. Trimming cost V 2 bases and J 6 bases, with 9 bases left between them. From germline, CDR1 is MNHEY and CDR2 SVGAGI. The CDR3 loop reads CASSYLTGDTQYF. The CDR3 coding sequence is TGTGCCAGCAGTTACCTAACAGGGGATACGCAGTATTTT.

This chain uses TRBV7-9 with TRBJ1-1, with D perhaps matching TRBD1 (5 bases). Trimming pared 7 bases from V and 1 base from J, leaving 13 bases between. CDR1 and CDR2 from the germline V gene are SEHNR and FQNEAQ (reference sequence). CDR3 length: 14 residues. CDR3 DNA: TGTGCCAGCAAGGAGGCCAGGGCGAACACTGAAGCTTTCTTT. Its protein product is CASKEARANTEAFF.

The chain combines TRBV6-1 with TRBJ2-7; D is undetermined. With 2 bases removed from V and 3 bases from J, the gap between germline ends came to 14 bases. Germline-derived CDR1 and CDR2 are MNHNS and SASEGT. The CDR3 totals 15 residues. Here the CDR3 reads CASSEIPQAHYEQYV. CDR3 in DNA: TGTGCCAGCAGTGAAATTCCCCAAGCTCACTACGAGCAGTACGTC.

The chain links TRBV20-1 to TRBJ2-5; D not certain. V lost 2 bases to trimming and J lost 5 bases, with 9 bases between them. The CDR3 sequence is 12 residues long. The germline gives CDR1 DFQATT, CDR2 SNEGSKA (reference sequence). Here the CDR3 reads CSARTGGETQYF. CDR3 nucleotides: TGCAGTGCTAGAACGGGTGGGGAGACCCAGTACTTC.

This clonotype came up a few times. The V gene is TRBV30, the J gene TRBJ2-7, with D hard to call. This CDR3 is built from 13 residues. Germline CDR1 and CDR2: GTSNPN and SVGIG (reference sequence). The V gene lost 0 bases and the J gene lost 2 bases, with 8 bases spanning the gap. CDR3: CAWSVGDTYEQYV. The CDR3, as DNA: TGTGCCTGGAGTGTTGGGGATACCTACGAGCAGTACGTC.

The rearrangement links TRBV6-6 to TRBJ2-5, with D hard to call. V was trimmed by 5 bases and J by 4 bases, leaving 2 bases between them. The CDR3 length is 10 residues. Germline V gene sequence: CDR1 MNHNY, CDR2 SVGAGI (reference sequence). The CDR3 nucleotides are TGTGCCAGCAGTCGAGAGACCCAGTACTTC. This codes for CASSRETQYF.

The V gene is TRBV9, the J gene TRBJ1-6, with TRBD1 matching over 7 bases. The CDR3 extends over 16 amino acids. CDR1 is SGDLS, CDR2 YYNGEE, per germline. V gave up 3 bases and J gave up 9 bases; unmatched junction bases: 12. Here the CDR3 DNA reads TGTGCCAGCAGCGCTGGAGGGGGCGAAGGCGTTTCACCCCTCCACTTT. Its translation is CASSAGGGEGVSPLHF.

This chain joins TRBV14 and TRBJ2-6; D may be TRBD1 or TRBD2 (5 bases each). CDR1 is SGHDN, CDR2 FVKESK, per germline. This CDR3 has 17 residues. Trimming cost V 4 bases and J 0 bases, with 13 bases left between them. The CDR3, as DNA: TGTGCCAGCAGCCCGAGGGGCCTAATCTCTGGGGCCAACGTCCTGACTTTC. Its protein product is CASSPRGLISGANVLTF.

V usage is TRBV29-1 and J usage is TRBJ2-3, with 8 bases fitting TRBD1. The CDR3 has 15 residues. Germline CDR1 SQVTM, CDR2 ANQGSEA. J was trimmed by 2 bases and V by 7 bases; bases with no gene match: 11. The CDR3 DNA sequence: TGCAGCGCCCTCCCCCAGGGGGCCCTCACAGATACGCAGTATTTT. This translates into CSALPQGALTDTQYF.

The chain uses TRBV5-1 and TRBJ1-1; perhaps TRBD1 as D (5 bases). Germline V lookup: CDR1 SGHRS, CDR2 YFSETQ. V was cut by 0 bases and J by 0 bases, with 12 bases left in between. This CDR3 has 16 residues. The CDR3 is CASSLEDGAMNTEAFF. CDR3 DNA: TGCGCCAGCAGCTTGGAGGATGGGGCTATGAACACTGAAGCTTTCTTT.

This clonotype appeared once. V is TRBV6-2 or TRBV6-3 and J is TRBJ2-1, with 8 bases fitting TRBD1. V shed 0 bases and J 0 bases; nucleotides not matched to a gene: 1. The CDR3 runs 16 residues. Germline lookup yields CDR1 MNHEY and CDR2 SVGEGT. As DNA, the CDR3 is TGTGCCAGCAGTTACTCCGGGACAGGCTCCTACAATGAGCAGTTCTTC. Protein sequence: CASSYSGTGSYNEQFF.

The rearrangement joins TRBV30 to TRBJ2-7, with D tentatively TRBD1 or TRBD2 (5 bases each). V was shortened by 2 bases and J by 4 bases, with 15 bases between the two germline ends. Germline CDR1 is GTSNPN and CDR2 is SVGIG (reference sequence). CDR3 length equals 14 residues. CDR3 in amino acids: CAWSPWDGSYEQYF. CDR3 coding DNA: TGTGCCTGGAGTCCTTGGGACGGTTCGTACGAGCAGTACTTC. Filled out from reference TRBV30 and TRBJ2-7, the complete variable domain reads SQTIHQWPATLVQPVGSPLSLECTVEGTSNPNLYWYRQAAGRGLQLLFYSVGIGQISSEVPQNLSASRPQDRQFILSSKKLLLSDSGFYLCAWSPWDGSYEQYFGPGTRLTVT.

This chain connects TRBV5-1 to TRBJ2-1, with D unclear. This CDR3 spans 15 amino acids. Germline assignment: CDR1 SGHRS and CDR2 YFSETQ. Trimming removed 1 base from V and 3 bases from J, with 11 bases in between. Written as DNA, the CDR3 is TGCGCCAGCAGCTTGTTGAGGTACGGCTACAATGAGCAGTTCTTC. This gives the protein CASSLLRYGYNEQFF.

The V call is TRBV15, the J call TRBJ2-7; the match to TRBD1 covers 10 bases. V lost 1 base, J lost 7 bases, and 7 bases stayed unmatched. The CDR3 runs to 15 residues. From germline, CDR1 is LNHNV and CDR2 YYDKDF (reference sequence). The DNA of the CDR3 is TGTGCCACCAGCAGAGGACAGGGGGCGCCCCGGGAGCAGTACTTC. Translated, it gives CATSRGQGAPREQYF.

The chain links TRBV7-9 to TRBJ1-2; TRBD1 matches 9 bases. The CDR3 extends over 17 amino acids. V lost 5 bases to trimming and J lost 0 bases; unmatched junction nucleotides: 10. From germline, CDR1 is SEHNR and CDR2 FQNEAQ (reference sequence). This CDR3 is CASSDPGQGRTNYGYTF. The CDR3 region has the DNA TGTGCCAGCAGCGATCCGGGACAGGGCCGTACTAACTATGGCTACACCTTC.

In DNA, the CDR3 is TGTGCCAGCAGCTTAGGAATGGACTCGCGGGTTTACGAGCAGTACGTC. It yields the protein CASSLGMDSRVYEQYV. The chain carries TRBV3-1 and TRBJ2-7, with D perhaps matching TRBD2 (5 bases). CDR1 is LGHDT and CDR2 is YNNKEL in the germline V gene (reference sequence). Trimming removed 5 bases at V and 4 bases at J, with 21 bases between. The CDR3 contains 16 residues.

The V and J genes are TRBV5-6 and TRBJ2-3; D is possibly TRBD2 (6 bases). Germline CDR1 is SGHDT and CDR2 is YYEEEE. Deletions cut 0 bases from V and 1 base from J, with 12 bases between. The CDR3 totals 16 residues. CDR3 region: CASSLGMGGRTDTQYF. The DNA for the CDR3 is TGTGCCAGCAGCTTGGGAATGGGGGGACGCACAGATACGCAGTATTTT.